This is a list of T cell receptor beta chains from one sample in a study of cytomegalovirus exposure and HLA in healthy donors. The table came from immunoSEQ multiplex PCR; TCRdb's copy has only in-frame clones and leaves some out. The sample lists around 180,000 clones, roughly 84% occurring once. Specimen: PBMCs. Source of these receptors: a girl between 2 and 10 years old in good health and CMV-seropositive. Each CDR3 is given with its conserved first and last residue. A D gene is named only where the DNA matches it firmly. Clone size is not always given. Where it is, it says once, few, many or a class for expanded clones.

V gene: TRBV2; D gene: -; J gene: TRBJ2-1; clone size: -; CDR3 DNA: TGTGCCAGCAGTGAACGGGGGAGCTCCTACAATGAGCAGTTCTTC; CDR3 protein: CASSERGSSYNEQFF
V gene: TRBV28; D gene: -; J gene: TRBJ1-2; clone size: -; CDR3 DNA: TGTGCCAGCAGTTTCGTCTCAGGGGATGGCTACACCTTC; CDR3 protein: CASSFVSGDGYTF
V gene: TRBV30; D gene: TRBD2; J gene: TRBJ2-5; clone size: -; CDR3 DNA: TGTGCCTGGAGTATAGGTCTGGCGGGAGCTCAAGAGACCCAGTACTTC; CDR3 protein: CAWSIGLAGAQETQYF
V gene: TRBV27; D gene: -; J gene: TRBJ2-7; clone size: -; CDR3 DNA: TGTGCCAGCAGTTTAAGGACCGGGGTTTTCTACGAGCAGTACTTC; CDR3 protein: CASSLRTGVFYEQYF
V gene: TRBV6-6; D gene: TRBD1; J gene: TRBJ2-7; clone size: -; CDR3 DNA: TGTGCCAGCACCAACCGAGGGGGACAGGGAGGCGAGCAGTACTTC; CDR3 protein: CASTNRGGQGGEQYF
V gene: TRBV7-8; D gene: -; J gene: TRBJ1-3; clone size: -; CDR3 DNA: TGTGCCAGCAGCTTAGCCCGGGACGCGGGGGAGAATTTT; CDR3 protein: CASSLARDAGENF
V gene: TRBV15; D gene: TRBD2; J gene: TRBJ2-5; clone size: once; CDR3 DNA: TGTGCCACCAGCAGAGGCCCAGCGGGGGGGTTGGAACAAGAGACCCAGTACTTC; CDR3 protein: CATSRGPAGGLEQETQYF
V gene: TRBV7-9; D gene: TRBD1; J gene: TRBJ1-2; clone size: -; CDR3 DNA: TGTGCCAGCAGCTTATCGGGGACAGGGGTTGGCTACACCTTC; CDR3 protein: CASSLSGTGVGYTF
V gene: TRBV9; D gene: -; J gene: TRBJ1-3; clone size: -; CDR3 DNA: TGTGCCAGCAGCTCCCTTGGGGGCTTGAACACCATATATTTT; CDR3 protein: CASSSLGGLNTIYF
V gene: TRBV30; D gene: -; J gene: TRBJ1-5; clone size: -; CDR3 DNA: TGTGCCTGGGCTCACAGTAGCAATCAGCCCCAGCATTTT; CDR3 protein: CAWAHSSNQPQHF
V gene: TRBV29-1; D gene: -; J gene: TRBJ2-7; clone size: -; CDR3 DNA: TGCAGCGCTTCCCTCGGGCGGGGAGGCTACGAGCAGTACTTC; CDR3 protein: CSASLGRGGYEQYF
V gene: TRBV27; D gene: TRBD2; J gene: TRBJ2-7; clone size: once; CDR3 DNA: TGTGCCAGCAGTTTAATAGGGACTAGCGAACGCGAGCAGTACTTC; CDR3 protein: CASSLIGTSEREQYF
V gene: TRBV30; D gene: -; J gene: TRBJ2-1; clone size: -; CDR3 DNA: TGTGCCTGGAGTTGGGACTTGGCGGATGTTAATGAGCAGTTCTTC; CDR3 protein: CAWSWDLADVNEQFF
V gene: TRBV5-4; D gene: TRBD1; J gene: TRBJ1-1; clone size: -; CDR3 DNA: TGTGCCAGCAGCTCTGGGACAGGGGGCTCTGCTGAAGCTTTCTTT; CDR3 protein: CASSSGTGGSAEAFF
V gene: TRBV12-5; D gene: -; J gene: TRBJ1-2; clone size: -; CDR3 DNA: TGTGCTAGTGGTTTGGCATCAGGGGGCTACACCTTC; CDR3 protein: CASGLASGGYTF
V gene: TRBV4-1; D gene: TRBD2; J gene: TRBJ2-1; clone size: -; CDR3 DNA: TGCGCCAGCAGCCAAGGTCCGAAGCGGGGGGGTGGGTTGGGTGAGCAGTTCTTC; CDR3 protein: CASSQGPKRGGGLGEQFF
V gene: TRBV5-1; D gene: TRBD1; J gene: TRBJ2-1; clone size: -; CDR3 DNA: TGCGCCAGCAGCGCCCAACAGGGGAACAATGAGCAGTTCTTC; CDR3 protein: CASSAQQGNNEQFF
V gene: TRBV2; D gene: TRBD2; J gene: TRBJ2-3; clone size: -; CDR3 DNA: TGTGCCAGCAGTGAAGCTAGCGGGGGGGGAGATACGCAGTATTTT; CDR3 protein: CASSEASGGGDTQYF
V gene: TRBV6-5; D gene: TRBD1; J gene: TRBJ1-3; clone size: -; CDR3 DNA: TGTGCCAGTCGGGACAGTGTCGGAAACACCATATATTTT; CDR3 protein: CASRDSVGNTIYF